The 7 T cell receptor beta chains below come from one sample, sequenced in a study of cytomegalovirus exposure and HLA in healthy donors. The study ran its PCR with 60 Vbeta and 13 Jbeta primers. The data were produced by immunoSEQ multiplex PCR, yet TCRdb's version contains in-frame clones alone and is incomplete. The profile covers 75,000 to 95,000 clones, with approximately 69% appearing a single time and about a fifth taken by the ten largest. Sequencing was carried out using PBMCs. These receptors all come from a woman in her 50s in good health and CMV-seropositive.

The chain couples TRBV10-1 to TRBJ2-7; D is unresolved. CDR1 is WNHNN, CDR2 SYGVQD, per germline (reference sequence). The V end lost 4 bases, the J end lost 1 base, and 8 bases lay between the germline ends. The CDR3 runs 13 residues. CDR3 amino acids: CASSAPGSYEQYF. DNA of the CDR3: TGCGCCAGCAGTGCCCCGGGTTCCTACGAGCAGTACTTC.

This sequence joins TRBV6-5 and TRBJ2-7, with TRBD1 matching 7 bases. Germline V lookup: CDR1 MNHEY, CDR2 SVGAGI. V shed 4 bases, J shed 5 bases, and the junction held 8 bases outside the gene matches. The CDR3 totals 14 residues. The CDR3 here is CASSSADRVHEQYF. CDR3 in DNA: TGTGCCAGCAGTTCCGCCGACAGGGTCCACGAGCAGTACTTC.

The J gene is TRBJ1-1, the V gene TRBV16, with D possibly being TRBD1 (6 bases). The CDR3 covers 16 residues. CDR1 is KGHSY and CDR2 is FQNENV in the germline V gene. Between the trimmed V and J ends, which lost 3 bases and 0 bases, there was a span of 14 bases. CDR3 region: CASSQGAEVVNTEAFF. The CDR3 region has the DNA TGTGCCAGCAGCCAGGGGGCGGAGGTGGTGAACACTGAAGCTTTCTTT.

The rearrangement joins TRBV6-1 to TRBJ1-6, with D possibly TRBD1 on 5 matching bases. The CDR3 length is 14 residues. CDR1 and CDR2 from the germline V gene are MNHNS and SASEGT. The V end lost 7 bases, the J end lost 4 bases, and 11 bases lay between the germline ends. The CDR3 DNA is TGTGCCAGCACGGTCCGGGGGTATAATTCACCCCTCCACTTT. This sequence encodes CASTVRGYNSPLHF.

This clone was found once. The CDR3 bases are TGTGCCAGCAGCCTAATAGGGGGGAACACTGAAGCTTTCTTT. Encoded protein: CASSLIGGNTEAFF. The chain couples TRBV6-5 to TRBJ1-1, with D perhaps matching TRBD1 (6 bases). The CDR3 is 14 residues long. Germline CDR1 reads MNHEY; CDR2 reads SVGAGI. Trimming took off 6 bases at V and 1 base at J, with 12 bases between the two ends.

This chain uses TRBV7-3 with TRBJ2-3, with TRBD1 matching 8 bases. Germline trimming cut 4 bases from V and 5 bases from J; bases unmatched to any gene: 11. Germline CDR1 is SGHTA and CDR2 is FQGTGA. This CDR3 comprises 16 residues. As DNA, the CDR3 is TGTGCCAGCAGCTCCGGGACAGGCCGCGATATAGATACGCAGTATTTT. This encodes CASSSGTGRDIDTQYF.

The chain has TRBV29-1 and TRBJ2-5, with 13 bases aligning to TRBD2. The CDR3 is 15 residues long. J lost 0 bases, V lost 6 bases, and 4 bases had no gene match. Germline V CDR1 and CDR2: SQVTM, ANQGSEA. The CDR3 spells CSVSGTSGDQETQYF. The CDR3 nucleotides are TGCAGCGTCTCCGGGACTAGCGGGGACCAAGAGACCCAGTACTTC.